This T cell receptor (beta chain) originates from a study of cytomegalovirus exposure and HLA in healthy donors. Germline CDR1 reads SGHRS; CDR2 reads YFSETQ. The ends lost 0 bases at V and 4 bases at J; junction bases unmatched: 6. The CDR3 spans 15 residues. The PCR used 60 Vbeta and 13 Jbeta primers. TCRdb's copy holds only in-frame clones and misses some; the assay was immunoSEQ multiplex PCR. The table lists roughly 100,000 clones, 65% of them singletons, with over 3.5% in the top ten. Study-wide findings and caveats: Using the classifier, cytomegalovirus status was reportedly diagnosed with high specificity and sensitivity. A likely sequencing artifact accounted for one observed cluster of highly shared sequence variants. A later analysis found that most CMV-associated TCR beta chains appeared HLA-restricted. Information on immune exposure was restricted to one variable (CMV serostatus).

This clone was seen just once. Its target is not known. Material for sequencing was PBMCs. The TCR comes from a man aged 25-45 years in good health and CMV-seropositive. This chain links TRBV5-1 with TRBJ1-2; 7 bases agree with TRBD1. The CDR3 DNA reads TGCGCCAGCAGCTTGGCGACAGGGAGGTCCTATGGCTACACCTTC. This codes for CASSLATGRSYGYTF.